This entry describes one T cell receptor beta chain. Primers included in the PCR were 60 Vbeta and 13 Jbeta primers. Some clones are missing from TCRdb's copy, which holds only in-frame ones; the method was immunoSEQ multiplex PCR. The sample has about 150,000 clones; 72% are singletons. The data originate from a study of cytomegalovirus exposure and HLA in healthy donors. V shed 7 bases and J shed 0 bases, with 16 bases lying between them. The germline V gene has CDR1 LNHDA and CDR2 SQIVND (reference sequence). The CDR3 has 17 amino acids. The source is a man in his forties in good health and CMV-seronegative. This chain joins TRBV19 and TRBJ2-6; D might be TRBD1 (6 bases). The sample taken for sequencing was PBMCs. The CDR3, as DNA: TGTGCCAGTACCCCGGACAGCTTCAGCTCTGGGGCCAACGTCCTGACTTTC. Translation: CASTPDSFSSGANVLTF.